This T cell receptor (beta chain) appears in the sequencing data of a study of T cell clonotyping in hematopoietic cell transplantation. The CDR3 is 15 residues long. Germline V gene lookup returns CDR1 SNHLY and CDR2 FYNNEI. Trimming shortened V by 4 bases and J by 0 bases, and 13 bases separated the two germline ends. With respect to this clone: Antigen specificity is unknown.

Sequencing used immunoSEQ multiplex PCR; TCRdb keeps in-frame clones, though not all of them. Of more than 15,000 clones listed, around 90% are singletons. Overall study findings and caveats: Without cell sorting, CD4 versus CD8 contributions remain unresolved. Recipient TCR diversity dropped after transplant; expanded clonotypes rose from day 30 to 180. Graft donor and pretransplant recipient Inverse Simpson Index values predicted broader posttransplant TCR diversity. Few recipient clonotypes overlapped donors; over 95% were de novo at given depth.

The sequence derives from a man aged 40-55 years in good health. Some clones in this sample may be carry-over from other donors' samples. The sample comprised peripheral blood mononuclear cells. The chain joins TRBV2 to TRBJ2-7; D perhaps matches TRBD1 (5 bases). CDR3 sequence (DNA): TGTGCCAGCAGTGCCCCAGGACAAAGCTCCTACGAGCAGTACTTC. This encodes CASSAPGQSSYEQYF.